This record concerns one T cell receptor (beta chain) sequence. Its antigen is still unknown. No base-level quality is on record; no much larger clone is a single base apart. From a lookup of the germline V gene, CDR1 and CDR2 are LGHNA and YSLEER. Spanning cysteine to phenylalanine, the CDR3 consists of 15 amino acids. Only the CDR3 DNA stays, 45 bases, in frame from base 1. Germline trimming: 0 bases from V, 4 bases from J; junction bases outside gene matches: 3. The source of the sample is a study of shared T cell receptors in the human thymus (dated by TCRdb to about 2021). For the wider study: The study examined how the human thymus generates shared, self-reactive T-cell receptor alpha chains.

Library generation was performed with the immunoSEQ multiplex PCR assay. TCRdb limited this immuneACCESS table to in-frame rearrangements with V and J called. A share of clones is missing; checked studies link under half to unresolved V genes, and the rest is unexplained. The sample table records some 700,000 clones; over 75% of these occur just once. The top ten constitute 0.01% of the sample. The same specimen was also included in a second study, on human thymus T cells. Per that second paper: The donors were immunologically healthy infants in Finland who had open corrective cardiac surgery for congenital heart defects. Thymus tissue was collected as surgical resects that were removed during corrective cardiac surgery. V and J gene segment usage appeared biased in both thymic and peripheral blood repertoires. The related research reported highly overlapping thymic TCR repertoires among unrelated individuals. The study used seven to nine infant thymus samples plus four related peripheral blood samples to characterize TCR alpha and beta repertoires. The cohort included about 6 male and a couple of female infants, with donor ages spanning 7 to 244 days. After being mechanically released from the tissue, thymocytes were kept at -70 degrees C in pellets of about 10-33 million cells. A QIAsymphony instrument was used to extract genomic DNA from the frozen cell pellets. The immunoSEQ multiplex PCR assay was used to amplify the TCRB and TCRAD loci from a standardized quantity of quality-controlled genomic DNA. Amplicons spanned the V(D)J region at a length sufficient to cover the CDR3 and identify V and J genes. Through the commercial immunoSEQ service, the amplicons were sequenced on an Illumina platform. Primer bias and sequencing errors were corrected using previously described methods, and TCRAD and TCRB definitions followed the IMGT database. immunoSEQ Analyzer 3.0 and VDJTools were used for repertoire analysis, which covered basic statistics, V/J segment usage, diversity estimates, rarefaction and pairwise overlap. Diversity was estimated using the Chao1, ChaoE, Efron-Thisted, Shannon and inverse Simpson indices, and was also estimated on datasets down-sampled to the size of the smallest sample. Repertoire overlap was determined by strict matching of CDR3 nucleotide sequence, V gene and J gene, and Jaccard-based multidimensional scaling clustering was applied. On average, thymus samples gave around 810,000 unique TCRB clonotypes, whereas blood samples gave 80,000 to 85,000.

The sample taken for sequencing was thymocytes. The receptor's source is a boy less than two years old with a congenital heart defect. Donor details come from another sample of the same person, matched by shared clones. The rearrangement joined TRBV4-3 to TRBJ2-7; 10 central bases correspond to TRBD1. The CDR3 region reads CASSQDGTGVYEQYF. The DNA sequence follows: TGCGCCAGCAGCCAAGACGGGACAGGGGTTTACGAGCAGTACTTC.